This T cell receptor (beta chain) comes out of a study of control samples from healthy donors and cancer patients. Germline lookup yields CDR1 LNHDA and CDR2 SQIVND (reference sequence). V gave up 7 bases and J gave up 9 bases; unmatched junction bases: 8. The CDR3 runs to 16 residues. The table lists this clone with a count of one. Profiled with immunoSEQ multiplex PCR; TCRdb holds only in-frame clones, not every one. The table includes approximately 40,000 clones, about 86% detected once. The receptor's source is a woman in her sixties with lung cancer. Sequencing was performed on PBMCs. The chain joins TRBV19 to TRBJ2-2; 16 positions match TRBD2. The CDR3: CASKGLAGGPARELFF. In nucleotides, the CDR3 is TGTGCCAGTAAGGGACTAGCGGGGGGGCCCGCCCGGGAGCTGTTTTTT. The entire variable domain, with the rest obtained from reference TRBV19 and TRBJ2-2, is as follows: DGGITQSPKYLFRKEGQNVTLSCEQNLNHDAMYWYRQDPGQGLRLIYYSQIVNDFQKGDIAEGYSVSREKKESFPLTVTSAQKNPTAFYLCASKGLAGGPARELFFGEGSRLTVL.